This TCR beta chain originates from a study of shared clonotypes between healthy human individuals. About the research overall: A couple of women and three men aged 18 to 49 made up the donors. Each donor's CD4 naive and CD4 memory cells filled three plates apiece, CD8 naive two, and CD8 memory one. Broader study findings: What naive subsets generally showed was a larger estimated richness than memory subsets showed. The generation probabilities recorded for non-shared clonotypes fell below those of clonotypes shared by all four donors.

Looked up from germline, CDR1 is SGHAT and CDR2 is FQNNGV. The length of the CDR3 is 14 residues. V trimming: 2 bases; J trimming: 6 bases; junction bases outside the gene matches: 3. Here immunoSEQ multiplex PCR was the method, and the copy in TCRdb shows in-frame clones only, minus some. The table includes about 2.3 million clones, around 93% detected once. In the case of this clone: Its antigen is not identified.

The chain links TRBV11-2 to TRBJ2-2; TRBD2 aligns across 7 bases. Source material: naive CD4+ T cells from PBMCs. Subset denoted: CD45RA+ positively selected. This TCR was recovered from a man aged 18 to 35 in good health. Some clones in this sample may be carry-over from other donors' samples. CDR3 DNA sequence: TGTGCCAGCAGCTTAATTGCGGGAGCCGGGGAGCTGTTTTTT. Its translation is CASSLIAGAGELFF.